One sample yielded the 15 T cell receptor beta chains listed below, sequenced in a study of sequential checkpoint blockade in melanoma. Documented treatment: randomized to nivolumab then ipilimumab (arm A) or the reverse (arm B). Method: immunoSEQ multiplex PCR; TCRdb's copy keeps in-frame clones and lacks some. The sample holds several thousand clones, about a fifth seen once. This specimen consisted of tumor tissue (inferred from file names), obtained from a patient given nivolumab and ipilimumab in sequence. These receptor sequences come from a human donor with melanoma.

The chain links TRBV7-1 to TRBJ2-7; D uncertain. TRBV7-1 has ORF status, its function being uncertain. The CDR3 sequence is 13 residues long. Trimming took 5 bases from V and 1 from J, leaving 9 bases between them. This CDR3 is CASSIQKSYEQYF. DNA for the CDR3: TGTGCCAGCAGCATACAGAAATCCTACGAGCAGTACTTC.

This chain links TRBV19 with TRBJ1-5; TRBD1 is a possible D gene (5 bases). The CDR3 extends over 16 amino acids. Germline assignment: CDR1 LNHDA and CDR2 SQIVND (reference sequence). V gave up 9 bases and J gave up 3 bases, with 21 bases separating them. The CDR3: CASLKAGGLFNQPQHF. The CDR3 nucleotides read TGTGCCAGCCTGAAGGCGGGGGGGTTATTCAATCAGCCCCAGCATTTT.

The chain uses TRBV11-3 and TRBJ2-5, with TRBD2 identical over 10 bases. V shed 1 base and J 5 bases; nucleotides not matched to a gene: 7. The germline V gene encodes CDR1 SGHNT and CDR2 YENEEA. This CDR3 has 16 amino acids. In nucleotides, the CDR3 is TGTGCCAGCAGCTTAGGGGAGCGGGGGGGCCTTGAGACCCAGTACTTC. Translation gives CASSLGERGGLETQYF.

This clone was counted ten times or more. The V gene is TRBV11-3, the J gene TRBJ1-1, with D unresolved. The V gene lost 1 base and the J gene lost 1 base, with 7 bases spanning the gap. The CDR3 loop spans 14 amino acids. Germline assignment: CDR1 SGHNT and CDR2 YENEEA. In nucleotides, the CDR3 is TGTGCCAGCAGCTTAGGCCCCGAGAACACTGAAGCTTTCTTT. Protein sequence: CASSLGPENTEAFF.

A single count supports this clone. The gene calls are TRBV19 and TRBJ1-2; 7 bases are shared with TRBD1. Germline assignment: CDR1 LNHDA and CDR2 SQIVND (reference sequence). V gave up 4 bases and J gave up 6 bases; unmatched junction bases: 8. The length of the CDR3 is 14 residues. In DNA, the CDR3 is TGTGCCAGTAGTAGTCCGGGACAGAATAATGGCTACACCTTC. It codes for CASSSPGQNNGYTF. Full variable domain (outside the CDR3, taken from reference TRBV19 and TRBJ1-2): DGGITQSPKYLFRKEGQNVTLSCEQNLNHDAMYWYRQDPGQGLRLIYYSQIVNDFQKGDIAEGYSVSREKKESFPLTVTSAQKNPTAFYLCASSSPGQNNGYTFGSGTRLTVV.

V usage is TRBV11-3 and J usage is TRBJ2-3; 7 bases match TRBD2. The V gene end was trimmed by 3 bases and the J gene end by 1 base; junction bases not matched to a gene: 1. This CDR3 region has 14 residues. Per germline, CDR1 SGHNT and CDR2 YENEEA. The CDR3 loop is CASSFAGGTDTQYF. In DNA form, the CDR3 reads TGTGCCAGCAGCTTTGCGGGAGGCACAGATACGCAGTATTTT.

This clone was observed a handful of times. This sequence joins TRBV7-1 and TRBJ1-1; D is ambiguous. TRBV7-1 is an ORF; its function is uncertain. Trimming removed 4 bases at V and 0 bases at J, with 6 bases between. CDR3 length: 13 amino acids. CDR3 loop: CASSFSVNTEAFF. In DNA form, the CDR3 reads TGTGCCAGCAGCTTCTCAGTGAACACTGAAGCTTTCTTT.

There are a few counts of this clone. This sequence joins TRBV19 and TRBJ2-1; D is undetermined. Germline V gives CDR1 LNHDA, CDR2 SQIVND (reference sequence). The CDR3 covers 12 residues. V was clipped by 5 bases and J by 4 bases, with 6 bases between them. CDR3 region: CASSPGYNEQFF. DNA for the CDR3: TGTGCCAGTAGTCCCGGATACAATGAGCAGTTCTTC.

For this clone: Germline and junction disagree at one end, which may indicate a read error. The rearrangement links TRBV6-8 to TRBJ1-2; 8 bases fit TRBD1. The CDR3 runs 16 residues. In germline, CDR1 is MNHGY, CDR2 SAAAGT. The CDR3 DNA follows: TGTGCCATCAGTGTGGGACAGGAGGGCTCGTGGAATGGCTACACCTTC. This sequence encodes CAISVGQEGSWNGYTF.

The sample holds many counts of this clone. The chain's CDR3 is CASSLVGVGNTIYF. The CDR3, as DNA: TGTGCCAGCAGCTTAGTAGGGGTCGGAAACACCATATATTTT. The genes are TRBV13 and TRBJ1-3, with a tentative D call TRBD1 (5 bases). Germline values: CDR1 PRHDT, CDR2 FYEKMQ (reference sequence). This CDR3 comprises 14 residues. Trimming left V 1 base short and J 4 bases short, with 8 bases between. Filled out from reference TRBV13 and TRBJ1-3, the complete variable domain reads AAGVIQSPRHLIKEKRETATLKCYPIPRHDTVYWYQQGPGQDPQFLISFYEKMQSDKGSIPDRFSAQQFSDYHSELNMSSLELGDSALYFCASSLVGVGNTIYFGEGSWLTVV.

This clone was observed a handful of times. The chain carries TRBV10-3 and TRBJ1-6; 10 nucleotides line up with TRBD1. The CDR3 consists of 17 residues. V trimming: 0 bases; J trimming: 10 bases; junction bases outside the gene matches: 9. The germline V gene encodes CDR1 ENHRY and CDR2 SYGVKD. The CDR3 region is CAISESRTGGMGSPLHF. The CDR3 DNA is TGTGCCATCAGTGAGTCCAGGACAGGGGGAATGGGATCACCCCTCCACTTT.

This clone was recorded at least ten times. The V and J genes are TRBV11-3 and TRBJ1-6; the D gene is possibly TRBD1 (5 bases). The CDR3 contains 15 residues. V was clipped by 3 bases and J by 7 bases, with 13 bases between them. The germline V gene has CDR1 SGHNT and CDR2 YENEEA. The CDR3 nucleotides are TGTGCCAGCAGCTTGGCGCAGGGTGGGAATTCACCCCTCCACTTT. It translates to CASSLAQGGNSPLHF.

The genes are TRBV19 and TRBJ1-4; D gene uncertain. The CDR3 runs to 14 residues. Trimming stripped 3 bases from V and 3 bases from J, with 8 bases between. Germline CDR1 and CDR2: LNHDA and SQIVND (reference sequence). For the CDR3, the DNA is TGTGCCAGTAGTATTCAATCGGCTAATGAAAAACTGTTTTTT. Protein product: CASSIQSANEKLFF.

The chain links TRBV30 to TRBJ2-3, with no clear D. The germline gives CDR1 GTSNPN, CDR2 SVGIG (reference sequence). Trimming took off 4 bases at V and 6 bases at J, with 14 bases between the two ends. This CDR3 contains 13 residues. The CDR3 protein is CAWTRPGGDTQYF. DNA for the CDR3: TGTGCCTGGACACGCCCCGGTGGGGATACGCAGTATTTT.

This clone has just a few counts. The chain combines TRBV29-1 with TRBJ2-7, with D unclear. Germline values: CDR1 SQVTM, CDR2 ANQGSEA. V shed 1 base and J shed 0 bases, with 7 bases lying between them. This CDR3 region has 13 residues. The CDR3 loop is CSVEVASSYEQYF. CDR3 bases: TGCAGCGTTGAAGTGGCTAGCTCCTACGAGCAGTACTTC.